The text below deals with one T cell receptor beta chain. The antigen is not known. The CDR3 is made up of 13 amino acids. J was trimmed by 8 bases and V by 6 bases; bases with no gene match: 4. Germline assignment: CDR1 ENHRY and CDR2 SYGVKD. 60 Vbeta and 13 Jbeta primers were used in PCR. Measured with immunoSEQ multiplex PCR; TCRdb has only the in-frame clones, and not every one. The sample comprises 45,000 to 65,000 clones, about three quarters of which are singletons, and under 3% rests with the top ten. This sample was taken from a study of cytomegalovirus exposure and HLA in healthy donors. At the level of the study: Assignment to the Caucasian-associated ancestry cluster applied to approximately 79% of the approximately 370 genotyped donors. Study-wide results and limits: Looking again later, the authors saw that most CMV-associated TCR beta chains seemed HLA-restricted. In a later analysis, V- and J-gene trimming of beta chains associated with a DCLRE1C missense variant, replicated independently. In a later analysis, at a false discovery rate of 0.05, roughly 17,000 TCR beta sequences matched HLA alleles.

This TCR was sampled from a man between 18 and 29 years old in good health and CMV-seronegative. This rearrangement joins TRBV10-3 to TRBJ2-1, with TRBD2 matching over 10 bases. Sequenced material: PBMCs. The CDR3 is CAIRPLAGDEQFF. CDR3 DNA sequence: TGTGCCATCAGACCCCTAGCGGGAGATGAGCAGTTCTTC.